The T cell receptor beta chain under discussion was sequenced for a study of cytomegalovirus exposure and HLA in healthy donors. Study-wide findings and caveats: Whilst most TCR sequences proved rare, a subset of public TCRs occurred across many donors.

After removal of 7 bases from V and 4 bases from J, the junction contained 4 bases not matched to a gene. The V gene's germline CDR1 is MNHNS and CDR2 SASEGT. CDR3 length: 14 amino acids. This clone occurred a few times. Antigen specificity is unknown. The donors were in the approximately 110-subject validation cohort; that cohort was separate from the approximately 700-subject first cohort. Clones were sequenced by immunoSEQ multiplex PCR, and TCRdb holds only the in-frame ones, with some missing. The sample carries approximately 59,000 clones, about 91% recorded once. The TCR originated in a young man in good health and CMV-seropositive. Sample: PBMCs. The V and J genes are TRBV6-1 and TRBJ2-3; 11 positions match TRBD1. CDR3 DNA sequence: TGTGCCAGCATACCGGGACAGGGGGCAGATACGCAGTATTTT. Translating gives CASIPGQGADTQYF.